The table lists the clone carrying this T cell receptor beta chain with a few counts. Germline CDR1 is MNHEY and CDR2 is SMNVEV (reference sequence). Trimming took 3 bases from V and 4 from J; bases not matched to a gene: 13. The CDR3 loop spans 17 amino acids. The data stem from a study of blood T cell repertoires in COVID-19. On the study more broadly: The United States, Italy and Spain provided the acute and convalescent COVID-19 samples. The cDNA or gDNA used as material had been derived from T cells, B-cell-depleted T cells, or PBMCs.

In assigning cohorts, the study relied on participant-reported clinical history. Cohort 3 recovered donors had two negative PCRs, clearance, or symptom resolution. Assay: immunoSEQ multiplex PCR; the TCRdb copy retains only in-frame clones and omits some. The data hold fewer than 350,000 clones, with 80% to 90% observed a single time. The TCR sequence derives from a man aged 25 to 45 who had recovered from COVID-19. The chain combines TRBV27 with TRBJ2-7; TRBD1 matches 9 bases. Sample: PBMCs or T cells enriched from blood (not recorded which). The CDR3 protein is CASSLSMYRDREYEQYF. The CDR3, as DNA: TGTGCCAGCAGTTTGTCTATGTACCGGGACAGGGAATACGAGCAGTACTTC.